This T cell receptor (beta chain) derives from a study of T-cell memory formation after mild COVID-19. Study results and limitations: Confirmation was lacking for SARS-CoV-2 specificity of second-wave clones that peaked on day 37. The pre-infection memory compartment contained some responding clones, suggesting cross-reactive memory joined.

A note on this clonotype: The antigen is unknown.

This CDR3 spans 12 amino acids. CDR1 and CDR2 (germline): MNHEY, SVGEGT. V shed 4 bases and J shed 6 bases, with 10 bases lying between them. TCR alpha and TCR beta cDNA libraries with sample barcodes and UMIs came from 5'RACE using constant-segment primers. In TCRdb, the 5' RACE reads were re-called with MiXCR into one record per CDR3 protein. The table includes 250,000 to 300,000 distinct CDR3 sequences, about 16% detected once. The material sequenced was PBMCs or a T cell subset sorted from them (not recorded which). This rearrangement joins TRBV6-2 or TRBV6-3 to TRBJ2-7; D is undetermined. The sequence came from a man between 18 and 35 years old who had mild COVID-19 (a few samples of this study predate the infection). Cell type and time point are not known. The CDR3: CASSSGPVEQYF. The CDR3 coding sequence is TGTGCCAGCAGTTCAGGCCCCGTCGAGCAGTACTTC.